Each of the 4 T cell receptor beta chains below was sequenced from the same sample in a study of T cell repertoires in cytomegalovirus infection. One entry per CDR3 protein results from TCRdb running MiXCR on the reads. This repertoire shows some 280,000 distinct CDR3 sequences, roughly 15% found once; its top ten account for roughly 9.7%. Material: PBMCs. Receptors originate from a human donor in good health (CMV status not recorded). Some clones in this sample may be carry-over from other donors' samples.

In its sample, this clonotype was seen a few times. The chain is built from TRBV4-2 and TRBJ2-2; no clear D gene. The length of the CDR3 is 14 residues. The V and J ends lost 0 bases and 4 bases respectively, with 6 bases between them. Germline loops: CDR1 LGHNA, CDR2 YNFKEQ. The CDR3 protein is CASSQESFTGELFF. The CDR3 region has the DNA TGTGCCAGCAGCCAAGAATCCTTCACCGGGGAGCTGTTTTTT.

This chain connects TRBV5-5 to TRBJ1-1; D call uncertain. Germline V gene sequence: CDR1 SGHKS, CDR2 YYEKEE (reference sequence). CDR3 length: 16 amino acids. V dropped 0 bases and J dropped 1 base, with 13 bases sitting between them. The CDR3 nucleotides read TGTGCCAGCAGCTTGGACCAGGTACGGAGGAACACTGAAGCTTTCTTT. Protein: CASSLDQVRRNTEAFF.

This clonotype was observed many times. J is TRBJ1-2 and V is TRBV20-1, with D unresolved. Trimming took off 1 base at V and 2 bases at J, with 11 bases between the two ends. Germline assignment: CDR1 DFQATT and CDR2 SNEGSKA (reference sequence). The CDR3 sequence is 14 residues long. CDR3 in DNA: TGCAGTGCTAGAGGTAGTCCAGGCAACTATGGCTACACCTTC. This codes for CSARGSPGNYGYTF.

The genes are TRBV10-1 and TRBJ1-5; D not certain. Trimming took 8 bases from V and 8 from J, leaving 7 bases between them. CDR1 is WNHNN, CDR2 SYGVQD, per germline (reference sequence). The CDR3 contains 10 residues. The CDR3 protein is CASYSKPQHF. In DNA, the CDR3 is TGCGCCAGCTACTCGAAGCCCCAGCATTTT.